The 15 T cell receptor beta chains below were found in one sample sequenced in a study of blood T cell repertoires in COVID-19. TCRdb keeps only in-frame clones here, not all; method: immunoSEQ multiplex PCR. The table lists about 250,000 clones, about four fifths of them singletons. Material: peripheral blood. The receptor source for this set is a man aged 50-60 years with active or convalescent COVID-19.

The chain combines TRBV28 with TRBJ1-1, with 8 nucleotides matching TRBD1. There are 16 residues in the CDR3. The J segment lost 3 bases and the V segment lost 10 bases, leaving 16 bases of the junction unmatched. Germline CDR1 MDHEN, CDR2 SYDVKM. CDR3 sequence (DNA): TGTGCCACCCGTCCGAGACACAGACAGGGGTACACTGAAGCTTTCTTT. Translated, it gives CATRPRHRQGYTEAFF.

This clone was picked up one time. Its ends do not fully match the called genes, so a read error is possible. This rearrangement joins TRBV6-5 to TRBJ1-1, with 7 bases that match TRBD1. The CDR3 runs 15 residues. Germline lookup yields CDR1 MNHEY and CDR2 SVGAGI. CDR3 coding DNA: TGTGCCAGCAGCTACTCGACAGGGTGGGGAACTGAAGCTTTCTTT. This codes for CASSYSTGWGTEAFF.

In its sample, this clone was seen a few times. Other DNA sequences in the sample encode the same CDR3. CDR3 DNA: TGTGCCTGGAGTGTACGGGGGAACACTGAAGCTTTCTTT. Protein sequence: CAWSVRGNTEAFF. This sequence joins TRBV30 and TRBJ1-1; D remains unclear. Germline V gives CDR1 GTSNPN, CDR2 SVGIG (reference sequence). CDR3 length equals 13 residues. Trimming stripped 0 bases from V and 1 base from J, with 6 bases between.

This clone appeared once. The chain links TRBV6-4 to TRBJ2-3; 10 bases match TRBD2. The trim removed 2 bases at V and 4 bases at J, leaving 3 bases unmatched. This CDR3 has 15 residues. Germline V gene data show CDR1 as MRHNA and CDR2 as SNTAGT. This chain's CDR3 is CASSDASGGPDTQYF. The CDR3 DNA follows: TGTGCCAGCAGTGACGCTAGCGGGGGCCCAGATACGCAGTATTTT.

The chain combines TRBV5-1 with TRBJ2-2; D may be TRBD1 (6 bases). Deletions cut 2 bases from V and 6 bases from J, with 8 bases between. The length of the CDR3 is 13 residues. CDR1 and CDR2 (germline): SGHRS, YFSETQ. CDR3 amino acids: CASSLQGSGELFF. CDR3 bases: TGCGCCAGCAGCTTACAGGGTTCCGGGGAGCTGTTTTTT.

This sequence joins TRBV19 and TRBJ1-5; TRBD1 matches 9 bases. The CDR3 runs 15 residues. Per the germline V gene, CDR1 is LNHDA and CDR2 is SQIVND (reference sequence). Germline trimming cut 4 bases from V and 6 bases from J; bases unmatched to any gene: 7. The CDR3, as DNA: TGTGCCAGTAGTAGACAACAGGGGGCTGCTCAGCCCCAGCATTTT. Encoded protein: CASSRQQGAAQPQHF.

This clone has only a few counts. The chain carries TRBV5-1 and TRBJ2-2; 9 nucleotides agree with TRBD1. In germline, CDR1 is SGHRS, CDR2 YFSETQ. The CDR3 is made up of 15 amino acids. J lost 2 bases, V lost 3 bases, and 2 bases had no gene match. The CDR3 region has the DNA TGCGCCAGCAGCTCGGGACAGGGAAACACCGGGGAGCTGTTTTTT. Amino acid sequence: CASSSGQGNTGELFF.

The chain links TRBV5-4 to TRBJ2-7, with a possible D match to TRBD1 (6 bases). The V gene's germline CDR1 is SGHNT and CDR2 YYREEE (reference sequence). There are 13 residues in the CDR3. V dropped 4 bases and J dropped 6 bases, with 14 bases sitting between them. CDR3 in amino acids: CASSAGQLGEQYF. The CDR3, as DNA: TGTGCCAGCAGCGCCGGACAGTTGGGCGAGCAGTACTTC.

The CDR3 region has the DNA TGTGCCAGCAAGTCGAACAGGTCCCCCTACGAGCAGTACTTC. Amino acids: CASKSNRSPYEQYF. The chain employs TRBV6-5 and TRBJ2-7; TRBD1 might be the D (5 bases). Looked up from germline, CDR1 is MNHEY and CDR2 is SVGAGI. The CDR3 loop spans 14 amino acids. Trimming stripped 7 bases from V and 2 bases from J, with 15 bases between.

This chain connects TRBV4-2 to TRBJ1-4; D possibly corresponds to TRBD1 (5 bases). V lost 0 bases, J lost 6 bases, and 11 bases lay in between. This CDR3 has 15 residues. From germline, CDR1 is LGHNA and CDR2 YNFKEQ. Here the CDR3 reads CASSQEQGVDEKLFF. CDR3 DNA sequence: TGTGCCAGCAGCCAAGAGCAGGGTGTGGATGAAAAACTGTTTTTT.

CDR3 protein: CACSRGVNSPLHF. The DNA for the CDR3 is TGTGCCTGCTCCCGGGGAGTCAATTCACCCCTCCACTTT. The chain is built from TRBV30 and TRBJ1-6; no reliable D call. The CDR3 is 13 residues long. V gave up 6 bases and J gave up 7 bases, with 13 bases separating them. Looked up from germline, CDR1 is GTSNPN and CDR2 is SVGIG (reference sequence). Complete variable domain (other parts from reference TRBV30 and TRBJ1-6): SQTIHQWPATLVQPVGSPLSLECTVEGTSNPNLYWYRQAAGRGLQLLFYSVGIGQISSEVPQNLSASRPQDRQFILSSKKLLLSDSGFYLCACSRGVNSPLHFGNGTRLTVT.

The CDR3 sequence is CASSLAPGGEGGYTF. For the CDR3, the DNA is TGCGCCAGCAGCTTGGCCCCAGGGGGCGAAGGCGGCTACACCTTC. J is TRBJ1-2 and V is TRBV5-1; 8 nucleotides agree with TRBD1. This CDR3 is built from 15 residues. The V and J ends lost 0 bases and 8 bases, in that order; junction bases with no gene match: 9. Germline V gives CDR1 SGHRS, CDR2 YFSETQ.

The table lists this clone with a count of one. This chain links TRBV7-9 with TRBJ2-1, with 7 bases identical to TRBD2. The V segment lost 1 base and the J segment 5 bases; nucleotides outside the gene matches: 2. Germline CDR1 reads SEHNR; CDR2 reads FQNEAQ (reference sequence). The CDR3 consists of 14 residues. The CDR3 is CASSLVLADNEQFF. The CDR3, as DNA: TGTGCCAGCAGCTTAGTTCTAGCGGACAATGAGCAGTTCTTC.

V usage is TRBV6-5 and J usage is TRBJ1-6; TRBD1 agrees at 8 bases. Germline CDR1 MNHEY, CDR2 SVGAGI. With V trimmed by 4 bases and J by 10 bases, 6 bases remained unmatched. The CDR3 loop spans 14 amino acids. This chain's CDR3 is CASSSGQGTSPLHF. In DNA form, the CDR3 reads TGTGCCAGCAGTTCAGGACAGGGAACCTCACCCCTCCACTTT.

The V gene is TRBV30, the J gene TRBJ2-2; D not certain. V lost 4 bases, J lost 4 bases, and 7 bases lay in between. The CDR3 is 12 amino acids. CDR1 GTSNPN and CDR2 SVGIG come from the germline V gene (reference sequence). CDR3 sequence (DNA): TGTGCCTGGACCAGGTTCACCGGGGAGCTGTTTTTT. This sequence encodes CAWTRFTGELFF.